This T cell receptor beta chain was identified in a study of blood T cell repertoires in COVID-19. Germline CDR1 and CDR2: SGHRS and YFSETQ. V dropped 4 bases and J dropped 6; count of bases not matched to a gene: 2. The CDR3 contains 12 residues. Followed longitudinally, the Seattle patients had been enrolled during active infection. Clones were sequenced by immunoSEQ multiplex PCR, and TCRdb holds only the in-frame ones, with some missing. Found here are 150,000 to 200,000 clones, about nine tenths of them singletons; the top ten hold 9.5% to 12%. This rearrangement joins TRBV5-1 to TRBJ2-7, with TRBD1 identical over 9 bases. Sequenced material: peripheral blood. The receptor was isolated from a woman in her sixties or seventies with COVID-19, enrolled during active disease. CDR3 sequence: CASSEQGAEQYF. CDR3 nucleotides: TGCGCCAGCAGCGAACAGGGGGCCGAGCAGTACTTC.